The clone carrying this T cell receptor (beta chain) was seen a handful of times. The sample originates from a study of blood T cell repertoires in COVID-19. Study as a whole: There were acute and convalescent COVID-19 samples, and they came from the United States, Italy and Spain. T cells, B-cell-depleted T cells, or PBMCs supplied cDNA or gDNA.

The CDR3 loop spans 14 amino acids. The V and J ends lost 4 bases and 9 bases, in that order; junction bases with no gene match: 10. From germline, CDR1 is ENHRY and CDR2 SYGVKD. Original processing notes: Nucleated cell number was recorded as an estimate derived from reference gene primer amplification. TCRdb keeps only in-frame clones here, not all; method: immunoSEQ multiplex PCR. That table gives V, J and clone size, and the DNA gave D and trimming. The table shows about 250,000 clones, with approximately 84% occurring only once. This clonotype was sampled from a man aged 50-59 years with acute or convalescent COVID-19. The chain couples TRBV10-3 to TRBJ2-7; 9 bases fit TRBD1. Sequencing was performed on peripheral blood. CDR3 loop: CAISGFVQGQGQYF. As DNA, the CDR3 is TGTGCCATCAGTGGGTTCGTGCAGGGACAGGGGCAGTACTTC.